The rows below give T cell receptor beta chains drawn from one sample of a study of shared clonotypes between healthy human individuals. Sequencing was performed with immunoSEQ multiplex PCR; in TCRdb, only in-frame clones are kept and a portion is missing. The data contain about 1,800,000 clones, about 95% of them singletons. Sequencing was carried out using naive CD8+ T cells sorted from blood. The receptors were sampled from a man between 18 and 29 years old in good health. CDR3s include the opening cysteine and the closing phenylalanine or tryptophan. The D gene is left open where the match is weak. Only part of the rows carry a size: once, few, many, or a class if the clone is expanded.

D	size	J	V	CDR3	DNA
TRBD1	NA	TRBJ1-1	TRBV7-9	CASSLGDRVGNEAFF	TGTGCCAGCAGCTTAGGGGACAGGGTAGGAAATGAAGCTTTCTTT
NA	NA	TRBJ1-2	TRBV15	CATSRDLHGASGYTF	TGTGCCACCAGCAGAGACTTACACGGGGCGTCGGGCTACACCTTC
TRBD1	NA	TRBJ2-1	TRBV27	CASSRGTANNEQFF	TGTGCCAGCAGTAGAGGGACAGCCAACAATGAGCAGTTCTTC
NA	NA	TRBJ1-3	TRBV6-5	CASSTQSSGNTIYF	TGTGCCAGCAGTACTCAGAGCTCTGGAAACACCATATATTTT
NA	NA	TRBJ2-7	TRBV29-1	CSVLVGEPPYEQYF	TGCAGCGTTTTAGTCGGGGAACCTCCCTACGAGCAGTACTTC
NA	NA	TRBJ1-5	TRBV27	CASSLGASNQPQHF	TGTGCCAGCAGTTTGGGAGCTAGCAATCAGCCCCAGCATTTT
TRBD1	once	TRBJ2-1	TRBV30	CAVDRGHEQFF	TGTGCCGTGGACAGGGGGCATGAGCAGTTCTTC
TRBD2	NA	TRBJ2-1	TRBV28	CASSLLSGGAGNEQFF	TGTGCCAGCAGTTTACTAAGCGGGGGGGCTGGGAATGAGCAGTTCTTC
NA	NA	TRBJ2-2	TRBV2	CASRVSTTGELFF	TGTGCCAGCAGAGTCTCAACCACCGGGGAGCTGTTTTTT
NA	NA	TRBJ2-5	TRBV28	CASSPLPLGGRETQYF	TGTGCCAGCAGCCCCCTCCCCTTGGGGGGTCGGGAGACCCAGTACTTC
TRBD2	NA	TRBJ2-3	TRBV7-6	CASSLEAGGPADTQYF	TGTGCCAGCAGCTTAGAAGCGGGGGGGCCGGCAGATACGCAGTATTTT
TRBD1	NA	TRBJ1-1	TRBV10-3	CAIRDRGEGTEAFF	TGTGCCATCAGGGACAGGGGCGAGGGGACTGAAGCTTTCTTT
TRBD1	NA	TRBJ2-7	TRBV7-9	CASSLALNAGQGYEQYF	TGTGCCAGCAGCTTAGCATTGAACGCCGGACAGGGATACGAGCAGTACTTC
TRBD1	NA	TRBJ2-7	TRBV6-1	CASNPGDSFYHEQYF	TGTGCCAGCAACCCCGGGGACAGTTTTTACCACGAGCAGTACTTC
NA	NA	TRBJ2-1	TRBV27	CASSWQGGNEQFF	TGTGCCAGCAGTTGGCAGGGGGGAAATGAGCAGTTCTTC
NA	NA	TRBJ2-7	TRBV27	CASSLSGRGSEQYF	TGTGCCAGCAGTTTAAGTGGCAGGGGTAGCGAGCAGTACTTC
NA	NA	TRBJ2-7	TRBV30	CAWRPDSFYEQYF	TGTGCCTGGAGACCCGACAGCTTCTACGAGCAGTACTTC
NA	NA	TRBJ1-6	TRBV19	CASSHLLTGLSSYNSPLHF	TGTGCCAGTAGTCATTTACTAACAGGGTTGAGTTCCTATAATTCACCCCTCCACTTT
NA	NA	TRBJ2-2	TRBV13	CASSLSRAGELFF	TGTGCCAGCAGCTTATCCCGGGCTGGGGAGCTGTTTTTT
NA	NA	TRBJ2-7	TRBV29-1	CSVAGVGRRSGYEQYF	TGCAGCGTCGCCGGGGTGGGGAGGCGGTCAGGCTACGAGCAGTACTTC
NA	NA	TRBJ2-5	TRBV4-3	CASSQEGAGVQETQYF	TGCGCCAGCAGCCAAGAGGGGGCAGGGGTACAAGAGACCCAGTACTTC
NA	NA	TRBJ2-7	TRBV4-3	CASSQDAPPTPFSYEQYF	TGCGCCAGCAGCCAAGATGCCCCCCCGACCCCGTTCTCCTACGAGCAGTACTTC
NA	NA	TRBJ2-3	TRBV30	CAWSVSRGLAADTQYF	TGTGCCTGGAGTGTATCTCGGGGGCTAGCCGCAGATACGCAGTATTTT
NA	NA	TRBJ2-7	TRBV7-8	CASSFTRVGDVYEQYF	TGTGCCAGCAGCTTCACCCGAGTGGGGGACGTTTACGAGCAGTACTTC
NA	once	TRBJ1-4	TRBV9	CASSPGTGNEKLFF	TGTGCCAGCAGCCCCGGGACGGGGAATGAAAAACTGTTTTTT
NA	NA	TRBJ1-3	TRBV30	CAWIGFGGGPGNTIYF	TGTGCCTGGATAGGCTTTGGGGGAGGGCCTGGAAACACCATATATTTT
NA	NA	TRBJ1-2	TRBV7-9	CASSFDLTRNYGYTF	TGTGCCAGCAGCTTCGATCTCACACGTAACTATGGCTACACCTTC
TRBD2	NA	TRBJ2-1	TRBV7-2	CASSPGGSYNEQFF	TGTGCCAGCAGTCCGGGGGGCTCCTACAATGAGCAGTTCTTC
NA	NA	TRBJ1-1	TRBV2	CASSARTENTEAFF	TGTGCCAGCAGTGCTCGGACAGAGAACACTGAAGCTTTCTTT
NA	NA	TRBJ2-3	TRBV10-2	CASSVGSPDTQYF	TGCGCCAGCAGTGTAGGGAGCCCAGATACGCAGTATTTT
TRBD2	NA	TRBJ2-3	TRBV5-4	CASRVGLAGGPDSDTQYF	TGTGCCAGCAGGGTCGGGCTAGCGGGGGGGCCGGATTCAGATACGCAGTATTTT
NA	NA	TRBJ1-1	TRBV5-6	CASSTKQGAWPGTEAFF	TGTGCCAGCAGCACAAAACAGGGCGCGTGGCCAGGCACTGAAGCTTTCTTT
NA	once	TRBJ2-7	TRBV9	CASSVAAGGSYEQYF	TGTGCCAGCAGCGTAGCGGCAGGGGGGTCCTACGAGCAGTACTTC
TRBD1	NA	TRBJ2-2	TRBV13	CASSPSGTVDTGELFF	TGTGCCAGCAGCCCCTCGGGGACAGTCGACACCGGGGAGCTGTTTTTT
NA	NA	TRBJ2-5	TRBV6-5	CASSRVGGTETQYF	TGTGCCAGTAGCCGGGTTGGGGGCACTGAGACCCAGTACTTC
NA	NA	TRBJ2-3	TRBV4-3	CASSQEFSADTQYF	TGCGCCAGCAGCCAAGAGTTCAGCGCAGATACGCAGTATTTT
NA	NA	TRBJ1-4	TRBV11-2	CASSSETIGNEKLFF	TGTGCCAGCAGCTCCGAGACAATTGGTAATGAAAAACTGTTTTTT
NA	NA	TRBJ2-2	TRBV21-1	CASSNNASVANTGELFF	TGTGCCAGCAGCAACAATGCTAGCGTAGCGAACACCGGGGAGCTGTTTTTT
NA	NA	TRBJ2-1	TRBV19	CASSGTASSYNEQFF	TGTGCCAGTAGTGGGACCGCTAGCTCCTACAATGAGCAGTTCTTC
TRBD2	NA	TRBJ2-1	TRBV11-3	CASSLDLASGVYNEQFF	TGTGCCAGCAGCTTAGATCTGGCTAGCGGGGTTTACAATGAGCAGTTCTTC
NA	NA	TRBJ1-1	TRBV27	CASYRELNTEAFF	TGTGCCAGTTACAGGGAGCTGAACACTGAAGCTTTCTTT
TRBD2	NA	TRBJ2-1	TRBV27	CASSSPTSGTYNEQFF	TGTGCCAGCAGTTCCCCTACTAGCGGGACCTACAATGAGCAGTTCTTC
TRBD1	NA	TRBJ2-2	TRBV29-1	CSAAPGQGAASNTGELFF	TGCAGCGCCGCGCCGGGACAGGGGGCGGCTTCGAACACCGGGGAGCTGTTTTTT
NA	NA	TRBJ2-5	TRBV9	CASSDGTQETQYF	TGTGCCAGCAGCGACGGGACCCAAGAGACCCAGTACTTC
NA	NA	TRBJ2-7	TRBV7-9	CASSSATGLAYEQYF	TGTGCCAGCAGCTCAGCAACGGGCCTCGCCTACGAGCAGTACTTC
NA	NA	TRBJ2-1	TRBV6-6	CASSPNKNEQFF	TGTGCCAGCAGTCCCAATAAAAATGAGCAGTTCTTC
NA	NA	TRBJ2-7	TRBV11-2	CASSLVAGEAYEQYF	TGTGCCAGCAGCTTAGTGGCAGGGGAGGCCTACGAGCAGTACTTC
NA	NA	TRBJ1-1	TRBV19	CASSMGTMPGEAFF	TGTGCCAGTAGTATGGGGACAATGCCGGGTGAAGCTTTCTTT
NA	NA	TRBJ1-5	TRBV5-6	CASSLDELGNQPQHF	TGTGCCAGCAGCTTGGATGAACTAGGCAATCAGCCCCAGCATTTT
NA	NA	TRBJ2-3	TRBV9	CASRPEGGADTQYF	TGTGCCAGCAGGCCGGAGGGGGGCGCAGATACGCAGTATTTT
TRBD1	NA	TRBJ1-4	TRBV4-1	CASSRDRGAEKLFF	TGCGCCAGCAGCCGGGACAGGGGGGCTGAAAAACTGTTTTTT
TRBD1	NA	TRBJ2-7	TRBV10-3	CAISESGQGQYEQYF	TGTGCCATCAGTGAGTCGGGACAGGGGCAGTACGAGCAGTACTTC
NA	once	TRBJ2-7	TRBV25-1	CASSATGVSYEQYF	TGTGCCAGCAGTGCCACCGGGGTCTCCTACGAGCAGTACTTC